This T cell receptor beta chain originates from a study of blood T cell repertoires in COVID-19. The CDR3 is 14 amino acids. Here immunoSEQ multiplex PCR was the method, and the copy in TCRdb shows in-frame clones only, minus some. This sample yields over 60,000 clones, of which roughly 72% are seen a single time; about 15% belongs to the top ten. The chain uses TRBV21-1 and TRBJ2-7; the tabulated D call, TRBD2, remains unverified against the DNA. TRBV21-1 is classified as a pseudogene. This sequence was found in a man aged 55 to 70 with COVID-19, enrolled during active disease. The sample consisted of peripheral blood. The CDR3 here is CASTTRGRGHEQYF. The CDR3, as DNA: TGTGCCAGCACCACAAGGGGGAGGGGTCACGAGCAGTACTTC.